A single T cell receptor (beta chain) is shown here with its context. The authors' processing: The assay estimated nucleated cells by amplifying reference gene primers. The data were produced by immunoSEQ multiplex PCR, yet TCRdb's version contains in-frame clones alone and is incomplete. That table supplies the V and J calls and clone size; D and trimming were determined from the DNA. The data contain some 230,000 clones, around 84% of them singletons. This CDR3 is built from 12 residues. Trimming removed 5 bases at V and 6 bases at J, with 8 bases between. From germline, CDR1 is MNHEY and CDR2 SVGAGI. The sample is drawn from a study of blood T cell repertoires in COVID-19.

The material sequenced was peripheral blood. The chain recombines TRBV6-5 with TRBJ1-5; the D gene is possibly TRBD1 (5 bases). The TCR comes from a woman aged 60-75 years who had recovered from COVID-19. Here the CDR3 reads CASSPQGQPQHF. DNA for the CDR3: TGTGCCAGCAGTCCGCAGGGTCAGCCCCAGCATTTT.